The TCR beta chain under discussion was sequenced for a study of blood T cell repertoires in COVID-19. TCRdb's copy holds only in-frame clones and misses some; the assay was immunoSEQ multiplex PCR. The profile shows 240,000 or so clones, more than 75% of them singletons. From germline, CDR1 is SNHLY and CDR2 FYNNEI. V dropped 10 bases and J dropped 2; count of bases not matched to a gene: 7. This CDR3 has 13 residues. The sequencing input was peripheral blood. The rearrangement joins TRBV2 to TRBJ2-7, with 8 bases lining up with TRBD1. The clonotype comes from a woman in her seventies with active or convalescent COVID-19. The CDR3 DNA follows: TGTGCCACACCGACAGGGGATCCCTACGAGCAGTACTTC. Translating it yields CATPTGDPYEQYF. The variable domain in full, with the rest retrieved from reference TRBV2 and TRBJ2-7, is EPEVTQTPSHQVTQMGQEVILRCVPISNHLYFYWYRQILGQKVEFLVSFYNNEISEKSEIFDDQFSVERPDGSNFTLKIRSTKLEDSAMYFCATPTGDPYEQYFGPGTRLTVT.